This T cell receptor (beta chain) appears in the sequencing data of a study of T cells after yellow fever vaccination. TCRdb reprocessed the 5' RACE reads via MiXCR and lists one record per CDR3 protein. In the table there are under 500,000 distinct CDR3 sequences, roughly 20% of which are singletons. This specimen consisted of PBMCs, obtained before the yellow fever booster vaccination. This sequence was found in a man younger than 30 who received the YFV17D yellow fever vaccine.

The DNA of the CDR3 is TGTGCCAGCAGTTTAAGAACAGGGTGGAGCTATGGCTACACCTTC. Its protein product is CASSLRTGWSYGYTF. The gene calls are TRBV12-3 or TRBV12-4 and TRBJ1-2; tentatively, D is TRBD1 (6 bases). V lost 2 bases and J lost 4, with 14 bases in between. This CDR3 comprises 15 residues.